The 15 T cell receptor beta chains below were found in one sample sequenced in a study of shared clonotypes between healthy human individuals. Libraries were prepared by immunoSEQ multiplex PCR; TCRdb keeps only in-frame clonotypes and omits some of them. The table lists some 1.1 million clones, 70% to 85% of them singletons. The sample taken for sequencing was memory CD4+ T cells from PBMCs. Documented subset: CD45RA-negative fraction. These receptor sequences come from a man aged 18 to 29 in good health. Some clones in this sample may be carry-over from other donors' samples.

The chain couples TRBV30 to TRBJ2-2; D call uncertain. CDR3 size: 11 residues. The germline V gene has CDR1 GTSNPN and CDR2 SVGIG (reference sequence). V shed 7 bases and J shed 5 bases, with 8 bases lying between them. The CDR3 is CASLRTGELFF. The CDR3 bases are TGTGCCTCCCTGAGAACCGGGGAGCTGTTTTTT. The whole variable domain, remainder taken from reference TRBV30 and TRBJ2-2, is SQTIHQWPATLVQPVGSPLSLECTVEGTSNPNLYWYRQAAGRGLQLLFYSVGIGQISSEVPQNLSASRPQDRQFILSSKKLLLSDSGFYLCASLRTGELFFGEGSRLTVL.

The chain carries TRBV20-1 and TRBJ2-5; D unresolved. The CDR3 spans 11 residues. In germline, CDR1 is DFQATT, CDR2 SNEGSKA (reference sequence). V was pared by 6 bases and J by 8 bases, with 13 bases between. CDR3 in DNA: TGCAGTGCGAGGCTAGGTTTAACCCAGTACTTC. Residues: CSARLGLTQYF.

The chain couples TRBV11-3 to TRBJ2-1; D is uncertain. CDR1 and CDR2 (germline): SGHNT, YENEEA. Trimming pared 1 base from V and 1 base from J, leaving 5 bases between. CDR3 size: 14 residues. The CDR3, as DNA: TGTGCCAGCAGCTTAGCGGGTTCCTACAATGAGCAGTTCTTC. This codes for CASSLAGSYNEQFF. The whole variable domain, remainder taken from reference TRBV11-3 and TRBJ2-1, is EAGVVQSPRYKIIEKKQPVAFWCNPISGHNTLYWYLQNLGQGPELLIRYENEEAVDDSQLPKDRFSAERLKGVDSTLKIQPAELGDSAVYLCASSLAGSYNEQFFGPGTRLTVL.

The chain employs TRBV10-1 and TRBJ1-1, with D unclear. Trimming pared 6 bases from V and 10 bases from J, leaving 24 bases between. This CDR3 region has 15 residues. Germline CDR1 is WNHNN and CDR2 is SYGVQD (reference sequence). The CDR3 bases are TGCGCCAGCAGCCCGGGATCCGGGTCCTGGTCAGTAGCTTTCTTT. Translating it yields CASSPGSGSWSVAFF.

Details on this clone: It is likely a read error: a sequence one base away is far more abundant. The CDR3 loop is CANSPRVGSQPQHF. The CDR3 nucleotides are TGTGCCAACAGCCCCAGGGTGGGGAGTCAGCCCCAGCATTTT. This rearrangement joins TRBV27 to TRBJ1-5; a possible D gene is TRBD1 (5 bases). The CDR3 consists of 14 residues. The germline V gene encodes CDR1 MNHEY and CDR2 SMNVEV (reference sequence). The germline V and J ends were trimmed by 10 bases and 6 bases, with 19 bases remaining between them.

This chain joins TRBV7-9 and TRBJ2-7; TRBD2 is a possible D gene (6 bases). Germline lookup yields CDR1 SEHNR and CDR2 FQNEAQ (reference sequence). The CDR3 runs to 13 residues. V was pared by 5 bases and J by 6 bases, with 14 bases between. CDR3 protein: CASSPARDSEQYF. CDR3 DNA: TGTGCCAGCAGCCCGGCGCGGGATTCCGAGCAGTACTTC.

This sequence joins TRBV18 and TRBJ1-5; 9 bases agree with TRBD1. After removal of 5 bases from V and 5 bases from J, the junction contained 7 bases not matched to a gene. CDR3 length: 15 amino acids. CDR1 is KGHSH and CDR2 is LQKENI in the germline V gene. This CDR3 reads CASSRGQGPDQPQHF. Written as DNA, the CDR3 is TGTGCCAGCTCAAGGGGACAGGGACCCGATCAGCCCCAGCATTTT. The variable domain in full, completed from reference TRBV18 and TRBJ1-5, reads NAGVMQNPRHLVRRRGQEARLRCSPMKGHSHVYWYRQLPEEGLKFMVYLQKENIIDESGMPKERFSAEFPKEGPSILRIQQVVRGDSAAYFCASSRGQGPDQPQHFGDGTRLSIL.

The chain combines TRBV7-2 with TRBJ1-2; D remains unclear. Looked up from germline, CDR1 is SGHTA and CDR2 is FQGNSA. Trimming removed 1 base at V and 5 bases at J, with 11 bases between. There are 14 residues in the CDR3. The DNA for the CDR3 is TGTGCCAGCAGCTTAGAGCCCTCTGGGTATGGCTACACCTTC. This encodes CASSLEPSGYGYTF.

The rearrangement joins TRBV5-4 to TRBJ2-7, with TRBD2 matching 14 bases. The germline V gene has CDR1 SGHNT and CDR2 YYREEE (reference sequence). The J segment lost 6 bases and the V segment lost 4 bases, leaving 6 bases of the junction unmatched. This CDR3 is 15 amino acids long. The chain's CDR3 is CASSLGLAGGSEQYF. CDR3 bases: TGTGCCAGCAGCCTAGGACTAGCGGGAGGATCCGAGCAGTACTTC.

This chain joins TRBV30 and TRBJ2-3, with no clear D. There are 14 residues in the CDR3. The V and J ends lost 0 bases and 2 bases respectively, with 9 bases between them. Per germline, CDR1 GTSNPN and CDR2 SVGIG (reference sequence). CDR3 residues: CAWSVRDNTDTQYF. The CDR3 DNA follows: TGTGCCTGGAGTGTACGAGACAACACAGATACGCAGTATTTT.

The chain uses TRBV5-4 and TRBJ2-7; 10 nucleotides align to TRBD2. The CDR3 contains 16 residues. Unmatched junction bases numbered 9, after V lost 0 bases and J lost 6 bases. Germline CDR1 and CDR2: SGHNT and YYREEE (reference sequence). The CDR3, as DNA: TGTGCCAGCAGCTTGGCCTCTAGCGGGAGAGGTTCCGAGCAGTACTTC. This encodes CASSLASSGRGSEQYF.

This chain connects TRBV28 to TRBJ1-1; D is unresolved. This CDR3 region has 14 residues. The V end was cut by 8 bases, the J end by 1 base, with 14 bases between. The germline V gene encodes CDR1 MDHEN and CDR2 SYDVKM. The CDR3 protein is CASGPLFKNTEAFF. CDR3 nucleotides: TGTGCCAGCGGGCCTCTTTTCAAGAACACTGAAGCTTTCTTT. The variable domain in full, completed from reference TRBV28 and TRBJ1-1, reads DVKVTQSSRYLVKRTGEKVFLECVQDMDHENMFWYRQDPGLGLRLIYFSYDVKMKEKGDIPEGYSVSREKKERFSLILESASTNQTSMYLCASGPLFKNTEAFFGQGTRLTVV.

This chain joins TRBV6-4 and TRBJ2-3, with D perhaps matching TRBD1 (7 bases). Germline loops: CDR1 MRHNA, CDR2 SNTAGT. The CDR3 is made up of 15 amino acids. Between the trimmed V and J ends, which lost 5 bases and 4 bases, there was a span of 16 bases. CDR3 sequence reads: CASSRDQGGADTQYF. CDR3 nucleotides: TGTGCCAGCAGTAGGGACCAGGGGGGCGCAGATACGCAGTATTTT.

This clone came up once. The chain uses TRBV5-1 and TRBJ1-3, with no clear D. CDR3 size: 16 residues. V lost 0 bases to trimming and J lost 7 bases, with 17 bases between them. Germline-derived CDR1 and CDR2 are SGHRS and YFSETQ. CDR3 loop: CASSLGPTGSTNTIYF. The DNA of the CDR3 is TGCGCCAGCAGCTTGGGACCAACCGGGAGCACCAACACCATATATTTT.

The rearrangement uses TRBV5-1 and TRBJ2-1, with 9 bases that match TRBD1. Germline assignment: CDR1 SGHRS and CDR2 YFSETQ. The CDR3 has 18 amino acids. V was pared by 1 base and J by 7 bases, with 15 bases of the junction left unmatched. CDR3 loop: CASSLSPQGAAIGNEQFF. DNA for the CDR3: TGCGCCAGCAGCTTGTCCCCACAGGGGGCGGCAATAGGGAATGAGCAGTTCTTC.